The sequence of this TCR beta chain was determined in a study of blood T cell repertoires in COVID-19. Looking at the study overall: Sources were T cells, B-cell-depleted T cells, or PBMCs; the material itself was cDNA or gDNA.

V was shortened by 2 bases and J by 4 bases, with 7 bases between the two germline ends. The CDR3 has 13 amino acids. Germline values: CDR1 MRHNA, CDR2 SNTAGT. Under the authors' procedure: For nucleated cells, counts were estimated from reference gene primer amplification. The repertoire was sequenced with immunoSEQ multiplex PCR; TCRdb's copy has only in-frame clones and lacks some. V and J calls and clone size are those listed in that table; D and trimming were worked out from the DNA. The sample includes around 200,000 clones, 86% of them seen just once. The specimen sequenced was peripheral blood. The TCR was taken from a woman of 80 years or more in a cohort sampled during active or convalescent COVID-19. This chain joins TRBV6-4 and TRBJ2-3; a weak D match, TRBD1 (5 bases). DNA of the CDR3: TGTGCCAGCAGTGACCAGGGCGCAGATACGCAGTATTTT. It yields the protein CASSDQGADTQYF.